Listed below are T cell receptor beta chains from one sample, sequenced in a study of vaccination and CD4 T cells after COVID-19. Antigens of these TCRs are unknown. TCRdb re-called the PCR reads with MiXCR, one entry per CDR3 protein. The sample includes more than 9,000 distinct CDR3 sequences, around 60% of them seen just once. The material sequenced was CD4+ T cells from blood, cultured in vitro. These receptors all come from a human donor who had recovered from COVID-19. The CDR3 runs from the conserved cysteine through the conserved F or W. The order of the fields is clone size, V gene, J gene, D gene, CDR3 protein, CDR3 DNA. A D gene is named only where the DNA matches it firmly. Clone size is stated in some rows and not others, as once, few, many or a class when expanded.

abundance: NA; v_gene: TRBV6-1; j_gene: TRBJ1-3; d_gene: NA; CDR3aa: CASSQSQTSIYF; CDR3nt: TGTGCCAGCAGTCAATCCCAAACATCCATATATTTT
abundance: few; v_gene: TRBV27; j_gene: TRBJ1-6; d_gene: TRBD1; CDR3aa: CASSLYRGMNSPLHF; CDR3nt: TGTGCCAGCAGTTTATACAGGGGGATGAATTCACCCCTCCACTTT
abundance: few; v_gene: TRBV20-1; j_gene: TRBJ1-1; d_gene: NA; CDR3aa: CSATRMNTEAFF; CDR3nt: TGCAGTGCTACTCGGATGAACACTGAAGCTTTCTTT
abundance: NA; v_gene: TRBV19; j_gene: TRBJ1-5; d_gene: NA; CDR3aa: CASSSLGAGSLHF; CDR3nt: TGTGCCAGTAGTTCCCTGGGGGCCGGATCGCTGCATTTT
abundance: NA; v_gene: TRBV30; j_gene: TRBJ1-2; d_gene: TRBD1; CDR3aa: CAWSPDRGHGYTF; CDR3nt: TGTGCCTGGAGCCCCGACAGGGGGCATGGCTACACCTTC
abundance: NA; v_gene: TRBV5-1; j_gene: TRBJ1-1; d_gene: NA; CDR3aa: CASSLDSGNTEAFF; CDR3nt: TGCGCCAGCAGCTTGGACTCAGGCAACACTGAAGCTTTCTTT
abundance: NA; v_gene: TRBV29-1; j_gene: TRBJ1-2; d_gene: NA; CDR3aa: CSVYAQGGYTF; CDR3nt: TGCAGCGTTTATGCTCAGGGAGGCTACACCTTC
abundance: once; v_gene: TRBV24-1; j_gene: TRBJ2-7; d_gene: NA; CDR3aa: CATSDLAAGYYEQYF; CDR3nt: TGTGCCACCAGTGATTTGGCTGCGGGGTACTACGAGCAGTACTTC
abundance: NA; v_gene: TRBV6-1; j_gene: TRBJ2-2; d_gene: TRBD2; CDR3aa: CASTASGGPGELFF; CDR3nt: TGTGCCAGCACTGCTAGCGGGGGTCCCGGGGAGCTGTTTTTT
abundance: NA; v_gene: TRBV6-5; j_gene: TRBJ1-5; d_gene: NA; CDR3aa: CASSYDAGSYSNQPQHF; CDR3nt: TGTGCCAGCAGTTACGATGCGGGAAGCTATAGCAATCAGCCCCAGCATTTT
abundance: NA; v_gene: TRBV27; j_gene: TRBJ2-5; d_gene: TRBD2; CDR3aa: CASSFASGEETQYF; CDR3nt: TGTGCCAGCAGTTTTGCTAGCGGTGAAGAGACCCAGTACTTC
abundance: NA; v_gene: TRBV6-5; j_gene: TRBJ2-5; d_gene: NA; CDR3aa: CASSYGQGQETQYF; CDR3nt: TGTGCCAGCAGTTACGGGCAGGGACAAGAGACCCAGTACTTC
abundance: NA; v_gene: TRBV6-1; j_gene: TRBJ1-5; d_gene: NA; CDR3aa: CASTPDGASNQPQHF; CDR3nt: TGTGCCAGCACCCCGGACGGAGCGAGCAATCAGCCCCAGCATTTT
abundance: NA; v_gene: TRBV15; j_gene: TRBJ2-2; d_gene: NA; CDR3aa: CATSRGGANTGELFF; CDR3nt: TGTGCCACCAGCAGGGGCGGAGCGAACACCGGGGAGCTGTTTTTT
abundance: NA; v_gene: TRBV11-2; j_gene: TRBJ2-7; d_gene: TRBD2; CDR3aa: CAGSPRSSGIGEQYF; CDR3nt: TGTGCCGGCAGCCCCCGGAGTAGCGGGATAGGTGAGCAGTACTTC
abundance: NA; v_gene: TRBV19; j_gene: TRBJ1-6; d_gene: NA; CDR3aa: CASSPRDSPLHF; CDR3nt: TGTGCCAGTAGTCCCAGGGATTCACCCCTCCACTTT
abundance: few; v_gene: TRBV19; j_gene: TRBJ1-1; d_gene: TRBD1; CDR3aa: CASSIIGTGVRTEAFF; CDR3nt: TGTGCCAGTAGTATAATAGGGACAGGGGTGAGGACTGAAGCTTTCTTT
abundance: few; v_gene: TRBV18; j_gene: TRBJ1-1; d_gene: NA; CDR3aa: CASSPGQFRGGTEAFF; CDR3nt: TGTGCCAGCTCACCCGGACAGTTCCGAGGGGGGACTGAAGCTTTCTTT
abundance: NA; v_gene: TRBV7-2; j_gene: TRBJ1-6; d_gene: NA; CDR3aa: CASSPDNRVSAPLHF; CDR3nt: TGTGCCAGCAGCCCAGATAACCGGGTTTCGGCACCCCTCCACTTT
abundance: NA; v_gene: TRBV10-3; j_gene: TRBJ2-1; d_gene: NA; CDR3aa: CAIKEVGLEGEQFF; CDR3nt: TGTGCCATCAAGGAGGTTGGGCTAGAGGGAGAGCAGTTCTTC
abundance: NA; v_gene: TRBV10-1; j_gene: TRBJ1-1; d_gene: NA; CDR3aa: CASSAAGDHTEAFF; CDR3nt: TGCGCCAGCAGTGCGGCGGGAGACCACACTGAAGCTTTCTTT
abundance: NA; v_gene: TRBV27; j_gene: TRBJ2-1; d_gene: TRBD2; CDR3aa: CASSLSRGGVLSNEQFF; CDR3nt: TGTGCCAGCAGTTTATCGCGGGGGGGGGTTTTGAGCAATGAGCAGTTCTTC
abundance: NA; v_gene: TRBV7-3; j_gene: TRBJ2-5; d_gene: NA; CDR3aa: CASSEGGKTQYF; CDR3nt: TGTGCCAGCAGCGAGGGGGGAAAGACCCAGTACTTC
abundance: NA; v_gene: TRBV6-1; j_gene: TRBJ2-2; d_gene: TRBD1; CDR3aa: CASTKRQGSTGELFF; CDR3nt: TGTGCCAGCACGAAGAGACAGGGGAGCACCGGGGAGCTGTTTTTT
abundance: NA; v_gene: TRBV30; j_gene: TRBJ2-1; d_gene: NA; CDR3aa: CAWLSYNEQFF; CDR3nt: TGTGCCTGGCTTTCTTACAATGAGCAGTTCTTC
abundance: NA; v_gene: TRBV6-1; j_gene: TRBJ2-7; d_gene: NA; CDR3aa: CASRRVDEQYF; CDR3nt: TGTGCCAGCAGACGGGTGGACGAGCAGTACTTC
abundance: NA; v_gene: TRBV20-1; j_gene: TRBJ1-1; d_gene: NA; CDR3aa: CSARPGHQSTFF; CDR3nt: TGCAGTGCTCGACCGGGACATCAGTCGACTTTCTTT
abundance: NA; v_gene: TRBV7-6; j_gene: TRBJ2-7; d_gene: TRBD1; CDR3aa: CASSLADRAEQYF; CDR3nt: TGTGCCAGCAGCTTAGCGGACAGGGCCGAGCAGTACTTC
abundance: NA; v_gene: TRBV6-2/TRBV6-3; j_gene: TRBJ2-7; d_gene: NA; CDR3aa: CASTEGVYEQYF; CDR3nt: TGTGCCAGCACCGAGGGAGTGTACGAGCAGTACTTC
abundance: NA; v_gene: TRBV20-1; j_gene: TRBJ1-1; d_gene: NA; CDR3aa: CSALLRTEAFF; CDR3nt: TGCAGTGCTCTGCTCCGGACTGAAGCTTTCTTT
abundance: NA; v_gene: TRBV30; j_gene: TRBJ1-1; d_gene: NA; CDR3aa: CAWRGHSGEAEAFF; CDR3nt: TGTGCCTGGAGAGGGCACTCAGGGGAGGCTGAAGCTTTCTTT
abundance: NA; v_gene: TRBV10-1; j_gene: TRBJ2-3; d_gene: NA; CDR3aa: CASSDGITTDTQYF; CDR3nt: TGCGCCAGCAGTGACGGCATTACCACAGATACGCAGTATTTT
abundance: few; v_gene: TRBV19; j_gene: TRBJ2-2; d_gene: TRBD1; CDR3aa: CASSMRTGKGELFF; CDR3nt: TGTGCCAGTAGTATGAGGACAGGGAAAGGGGAGCTGTTTTTT
abundance: NA; v_gene: TRBV10-3; j_gene: TRBJ2-2; d_gene: TRBD1; CDR3aa: CAIREGQGDSGELFF; CDR3nt: TGTGCCATCAGGGAAGGACAGGGGGATTCCGGGGAGCTGTTTTTT
abundance: NA; v_gene: TRBV7-9; j_gene: TRBJ1-2; d_gene: TRBD1; CDR3aa: CASSTRGQGAGGYTF; CDR3nt: TGTGCCAGCAGCACCCGGGGACAGGGGGCCGGTGGCTACACCTTC
abundance: NA; v_gene: TRBV2; j_gene: TRBJ2-6; d_gene: NA; CDR3aa: CASSPRGYSGANVLTF; CDR3nt: TGTGCCAGCAGCCCCCGTGGGTACTCTGGGGCCAACGTCCTGACTTTC
abundance: NA; v_gene: TRBV7-8; j_gene: TRBJ1-5; d_gene: NA; CDR3aa: CASSATGTKDQPQHF; CDR3nt: TGTGCCAGCAGCGCCACCGGGACAAAGGATCAGCCCCAGCATTTT
abundance: NA; v_gene: TRBV6-5; j_gene: TRBJ1-2; d_gene: NA; CDR3aa: CTSSSALDPGLYGYTF; CDR3nt: TGTACCAGCAGTTCCGCGTTGGACCCTGGCTTATATGGCTACACCTTC
abundance: once; v_gene: TRBV4-2; j_gene: TRBJ1-2; d_gene: NA; CDR3aa: CASSPQGDYGYTF; CDR3nt: TGTGCCAGCAGCCCACAGGGTGACTATGGCTACACCTTC
abundance: NA; v_gene: TRBV7-2; j_gene: TRBJ2-5; d_gene: NA; CDR3aa: CASSLFLETQYF; CDR3nt: TGTGCCAGCAGCTTATTCCTGGAGACCCAGTACTTC
abundance: large; v_gene: TRBV30; j_gene: TRBJ1-6; d_gene: TRBD1; CDR3aa: CAWSIRDSNSPLHF; CDR3nt: TGTGCCTGGAGTATCCGGGACAGCAATTCACCCCTCCACTTT
abundance: few; v_gene: TRBV19; j_gene: TRBJ1-1; d_gene: NA; CDR3aa: CASSILWGVAFF; CDR3nt: TGCGCCAGTAGTATCCTTTGGGGGGTAGCTTTCTTT
abundance: NA; v_gene: TRBV12-3/TRBV12-4; j_gene: TRBJ1-1; d_gene: NA; CDR3aa: CASSPRGYTEAFF; CDR3nt: TGTGCCAGCAGCCCCCGAGGCTACACTGAAGCTTTCTTT
abundance: NA; v_gene: TRBV28; j_gene: TRBJ1-3; d_gene: NA; CDR3aa: CASRSSSTGRSGNTIYF; CDR3nt: TGTGCCAGCAGAAGTTCCTCGACAGGCCGCTCTGGAAACACCATATATTTT
abundance: NA; v_gene: TRBV20-1; j_gene: TRBJ1-6; d_gene: NA; CDR3aa: CSAKEGRVDSPLHF; CDR3nt: TGCAGTGCTAAGGAGGGAAGGGTGGATTCACCCCTCCACTTT
abundance: NA; v_gene: TRBV6-4; j_gene: TRBJ1-5; d_gene: NA; CDR3aa: CASMESQPQHF; CDR3nt: TGTGCCAGCATGGAATCCCAGCCCCAGCATTTT
abundance: NA; v_gene: TRBV12-3/TRBV12-4; j_gene: TRBJ2-7; d_gene: TRBD1; CDR3aa: CASSLNRGGPYEQYF; CDR3nt: TGTGCCAGCAGTCTAAACAGGGGTGGCCCCTACGAGCAGTACTTC